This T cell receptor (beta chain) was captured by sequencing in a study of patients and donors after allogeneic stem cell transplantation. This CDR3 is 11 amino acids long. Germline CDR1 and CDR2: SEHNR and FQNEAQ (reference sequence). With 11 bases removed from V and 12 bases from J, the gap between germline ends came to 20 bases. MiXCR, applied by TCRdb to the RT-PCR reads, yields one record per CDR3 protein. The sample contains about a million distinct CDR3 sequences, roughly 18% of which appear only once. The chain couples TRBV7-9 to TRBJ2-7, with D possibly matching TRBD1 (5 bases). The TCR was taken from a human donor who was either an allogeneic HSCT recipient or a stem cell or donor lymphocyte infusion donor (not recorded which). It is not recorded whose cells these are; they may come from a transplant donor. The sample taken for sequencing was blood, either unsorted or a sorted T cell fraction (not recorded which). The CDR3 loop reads CAAMDMELWYF. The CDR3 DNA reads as TGTGCCGCCATGGACATGGAACTTTGGTACTTC.